The 10 T cell receptor beta chains below all came from one sample that was sequenced in a study of response to subunit inactivated influenza vaccine. TCRdb processed the RT-PCR reads anew with MiXCR; each CDR3 protein has one entry. This sample has around 500,000 distinct CDR3 sequences, with roughly 11% found just once. The starting material was PBMCs from blood, obtained roughly 48 days after vaccination. The receptors derive from a man aged 50 to 60 who received an inactivated influenza vaccine.

The chain has TRBV20-1 and TRBJ2-6; D possibly corresponds to TRBD1 (6 bases). Trimming removed 2 bases at V and 1 base at J, with 12 bases between. CDR3 length equals 16 residues. Germline CDR1 DFQATT, CDR2 SNEGSKA (reference sequence). This chain's CDR3 is CSARQGIVSGANVLTF. The CDR3 nucleotides read TGCAGTGCTAGACAGGGGATAGTATCTGGGGCCAACGTCCTGACTTTC.

This clonotype has a handful of counts. The genes are TRBV27 and TRBJ2-1; 7 nucleotides align to TRBD1. With 2 bases clipped from V and 8 bases from J, the junction kept 3 bases outside the gene matches. CDR1 and CDR2 (germline): MNHEY, SMNVEV (reference sequence). The CDR3 sequence is 13 residues long. CDR3 DNA sequence: TGTGCCAGCAGTTTAAAGGGGGCCTATGAGCAGTTCTTC. Amino acids: CASSLKGAYEQFF.

This clonotype occurred a few times. This chain connects TRBV6-1 to TRBJ2-6; 9 bases fit TRBD1. Unmatched junction bases numbered 7, after V lost 7 bases and J lost 0 bases. The CDR3 has 17 residues. Germline V gene data show CDR1 as MNHNS and CDR2 as SASEGT. CDR3 coding DNA: TGTGCCAGCAACACGAGACAGGGGGGCTCTGGGGCCAACGTCCTGACTTTC. Its translation: CASNTRQGGSGANVLTF.

In its sample, this clonotype was seen a few times. The CDR3 DNA follows: TGTGCCAGCAGCTCCACTAGCCCAGATACGCAGTATTTT. This sequence encodes CASSSTSPDTQYF. The genes are TRBV6-1 and TRBJ2-3; D is possibly TRBD2 (6 bases). Between the trimmed V and J ends, which lost 6 bases and 4 bases, there was a span of 11 bases. Germline V lookup: CDR1 MNHNS, CDR2 SASEGT. The CDR3 has 13 amino acids.

This clonotype came up many times. V and J are TRBV27 and TRBJ2-7; weak D call: TRBD2 (6 bases). CDR3 length equals 16 residues. Germline CDR1 reads MNHEY; CDR2 reads SMNVEV (reference sequence). Trimming removed 4 bases at V and 7 bases at J, with 23 bases between. The CDR3 spells CASSSSLAGRRGEQYF. CDR3 in DNA: TGTGCCAGCAGTTCCTCCCTCGCGGGACGACGGGGAGAGCAGTACTTC.

This clonotype was counted only a few times. This sequence joins TRBV4-1 and TRBJ1-2; perhaps TRBD1 as D (6 bases). The CDR3 covers 14 residues. Per the germline V gene, CDR1 is MGHRA and CDR2 is YSYEKL. V was clipped by 5 bases and J by 4 bases, with 14 bases between them. Here the CDR3 DNA reads TGCGCCAGCAGCATAGGCCAGGGGCCCTATGGCTACACCTTC. This sequence encodes CASSIGQGPYGYTF.

The gene calls are TRBV6-1 and TRBJ1-1; 9 bases match TRBD1. The V gene's germline CDR1 is MNHNS and CDR2 SASEGT. This CDR3 spans 16 amino acids. The junction had 11 bases not matched to a gene; V was cut back by 3 bases and J by 6 bases. CDR3 region: CASSDGAGTGTPEAFF. The CDR3 nucleotides are TGTGCCAGCAGTGACGGGGCTGGGACAGGGACTCCTGAAGCTTTCTTT.

This clonotype was counted a few times. This chain uses TRBV10-3 with TRBJ1-3; D is undetermined. This CDR3 has 15 residues. Germline CDR1 and CDR2: ENHRY and SYGVKD. The ends were cut back, 6 bases at V and 0 bases at J, with 12 bases in the middle. The CDR3 DNA reads as TGTGCCATCAGCCTCTCGGGGAGCTCTGGAAACACCATATATTTT. Translated: CAISLSGSSGNTIYF.

The J gene is TRBJ2-3, the V gene TRBV12-3 or TRBV12-4; 7 positions agree with TRBD2. The CDR3 has 16 amino acids. V trimming: 2 bases; J trimming: 0 bases; junction bases outside the gene matches: 5. The CDR3 DNA sequence: TGTGCCAGCAGTTTATCCCGCGGGAGAAGCACAGATACGCAGTATTTT. This codes for CASSLSRGRSTDTQYF.

This sequence joins TRBV12-3 or TRBV12-4 and TRBJ2-7; D tentatively fits TRBD1 or TRBD2 (5 bases each). V was cut by 0 bases and J by 1 base, with 13 bases left in between. The CDR3 loop spans 16 amino acids. CDR3 coding DNA: TGTGCCAGCAGTTTAGCGCTTTCGGGGCGGTCCTACGAGCAGTACTTC. Amino acids: CASSLALSGRSYEQYF.